This T cell receptor beta chain was documented in a study of CD8 T cells in ankylosing spondylitis. Study-level points and caveats: It was reported that disease-linked clones were significantly enriched in matched ankylosing spondylitis synovial fluid. Peripheral blood held disease-linked clones only at relatively low frequency, and these were CD8+.

CDR1 is SGHTA, CDR2 FQGTGA, per germline. The CDR3 length is 16 residues. V shed 5 bases and J shed 0 bases, with 15 bases lying between them. This clonotype appeared a few times. The antigen remains undetermined. TCRdb reanalysed the 5' RACE reads using MiXCR and keeps one entry per CDR3 protein. The sample lists 30,000 to 45,000 distinct CDR3 sequences; 16% were seen once. The chain carries TRBV7-3 and TRBJ2-3; unclear D gene. Sequenced sample: blood. The origin of this receptor is a male donor with ankylosing spondylitis or in good health (not recorded which). Written as DNA, the CDR3 is TGTGCCAGCAGCCCCAACTTTGGTTCTAGCACAGATACGCAGTATTTT. This gives the protein CASSPNFGSSTDTQYF. The full variable domain, completed using reference TRBV7-3 and TRBJ2-3, is GAGVSQTPSNKVTEKGKYVELRCDPISGHTALYWYRQSLGQGPEFLIYFQGTGAADDSGLPNDRFFAVRPEGSVSTLKIQRTERGDSAVYLCASSPNFGSSTDTQYFGPGTRLTVL.